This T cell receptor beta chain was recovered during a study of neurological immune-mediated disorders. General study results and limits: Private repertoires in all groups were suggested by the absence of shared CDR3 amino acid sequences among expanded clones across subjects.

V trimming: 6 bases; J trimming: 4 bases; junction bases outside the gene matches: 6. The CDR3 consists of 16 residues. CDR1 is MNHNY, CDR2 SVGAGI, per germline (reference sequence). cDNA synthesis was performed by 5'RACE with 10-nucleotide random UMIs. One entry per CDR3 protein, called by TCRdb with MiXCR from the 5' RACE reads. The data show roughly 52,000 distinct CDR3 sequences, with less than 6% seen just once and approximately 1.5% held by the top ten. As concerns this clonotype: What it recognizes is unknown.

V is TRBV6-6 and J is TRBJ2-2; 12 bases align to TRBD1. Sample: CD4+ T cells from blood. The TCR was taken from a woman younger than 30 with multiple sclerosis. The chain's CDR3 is CASRTGQGAGTGELFF. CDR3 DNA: TGTGCCAGCAGGACGGGACAGGGGGCCGGCACCGGGGAGCTGTTTTTT.